These T cell receptor beta chains were read from a single sample in a study of blood T cell repertoires in COVID-19. Only in-frame clones appear in the TCRdb table, and some are missing; sequencing was by immunoSEQ multiplex PCR. The sample yields about 150,000 clones, 65% to 90% seen once. Sequencing was done on a sample of peripheral blood. These receptors originate from a woman aged 55-69 years with COVID-19, enrolled during active disease. Both conserved end residues are part of each CDR3. D genes are given only for firm matches. Clone size is not always given. Where it is, it says once, few, many or a class for expanded clones.

j_call clone_size d_call v_call cdr3_aa cdr3_nt
TRBJ2-5 . TRBD2 TRBV2 CASSQSGLAGGETQYF TGTGCCAGCAGCCAATCCGGACTAGCGGGGGGGGAGACCCAGTACTTC
TRBJ2-1 . . TRBV12-3/TRBV12-4 CASSYTTTGQFF TGTGCCAGCAGCTATACGACTACCGGGCAGTTCTTC
TRBJ2-5 . . TRBV5-6 CASSFKGTGQETQYF TGTGCCAGCAGCTTTAAGGGCACAGGCCAAGAGACCCAGTACTTC
TRBJ1-1 . . TRBV10-2 CASSRLSLNTEAFF TGCGCCAGCAGTAGACTCTCACTGAACACTGAAGCTTTCTTT
TRBJ1-6 . TRBD1 TRBV24-1 CATSAMTSGGLSPPLHF TGTGCCACCAGTGCCATGACATCAGGGGGCCTAAGTCCACCCCTCCACTTT
TRBJ1-2 . . TRBV19 CASSIQENYGYTF TGTGCCAGTAGTATTCAGGAAAACTATGGCTACACCTTC
TRBJ1-1 . . TRBV7-3 CASRRSPSGNTEAFF TGTGCCAGCCGGCGGAGCCCTAGCGGGAACACTGAAGCTTTCTTT
TRBJ2-7 . TRBD1 TRBV5-1 CASSFAPGQTYEQYF TGCGCCAGCAGCTTCGCCCCGGGACAGACCTACGAGCAGTACTTC
TRBJ1-1 . . TRBV9 CASSGAVGGDTEAFF TGTGCCAGCAGCGGCGCGGTCGGTGGTGACACTGAAGCTTTCTTT
TRBJ1-2 . . TRBV19 CASSIYSPGNNYGYTF TGTGCCAGTAGTATTTATTCCCCAGGGAATAACTATGGCTACACCTTC
TRBJ2-2 . . TRBV28 CASSLTGVKNTGELFF TGTGCCAGCAGTTTGACAGGAGTCAAGAACACCGGGGAGCTGTTTTTT
TRBJ1-4 . . TRBV19 CASSLRTPRGLTTNEKLFF TGTGCCAGTAGTTTGAGGACCCCCAGGGGCTTGACAACTAATGAAAAACTGTTTTTT
TRBJ1-1 . . TRBV27 CASRFTRNTEAFF TGTGCCAGCAGATTTACCAGGAACACTGAAGCTTTCTTT
TRBJ2-2 . TRBD2 TRBV2 CASNAGAGGTGELFF TGTGCCAGTAATGCCGGAGCGGGGGGTACCGGGGAGCTGTTTTTT
TRBJ1-2 . . TRBV5-6 CASSLVGTNLDGYTF TGTGCCAGCAGCTTAGTTGGGACAAATCTGGATGGCTACACCTTC
TRBJ1-3 . . TRBV11-2 CASSSSKGRANTIYF TGTGCCAGCAGCTCCTCAAAGGGGAGGGCTAACACCATATATTTT
TRBJ1-6 . . TRBV5-1 CASSLRELNSPLHF TGCGCCAGCAGCTTGAGGGAGCTTAATTCACCCCTCCACTTT
TRBJ2-1 few TRBD1 TRBV29-1 CSVKTGLYNEQFF TGCAGCGTGAAGACAGGGCTCTACAATGAGCAGTTCTTC
TRBJ2-7 once . TRBV5-1 CASSQDFYEQYF TGCGCCAGCAGTCAGGACTTCTACGAGCAGTACTTC
TRBJ2-3 once TRBD2 TRBV7-3 CASSLRGLAGGSDTQYF TGTGCCAGCAGCTTACGCGGACTAGCGGGAGGATCAGATACGCAGTATTTT
TRBJ1-1 . . TRBV19 CASSTSGMTEAFF TGTGCCAGTAGTACCTCAGGGATGACTGAAGCTTTCTTT
TRBJ2-3 . . TRBV5-1 CASSLRQGGGDTQYF TGCGCCAGCAGCTTACGCCAAGGGGGGGGAGATACGCAGTATTTT
TRBJ1-6 . . TRBV2 CASSVQGSSPLHF TGTGCCAGCAGTGTCCAGGGCAGTTCACCCCTCCACTTT
TRBJ2-2 few . TRBV2 CASTLQGTDTGELFF TGTGCCAGCACCCTACAGGGAACGGACACCGGGGAGCTGTTTTTT
TRBJ1-6 . . TRBV4-2 CASSQDRAHSPLHF TGTGCCAGCAGCCAAGACAGGGCCCATTCACCCCTCCACTTT
TRBJ1-4 once . TRBV7-6 CASSSGGGAGRVEKLFF TGTGCCAGCAGCTCCGGGGGAGGGGCCGGTCGAGTTGAAAAACTGTTTTTT
TRBJ2-3 . TRBD2 TRBV5-1 CASSPQAGDADTQYF TGCGCCAGCAGCCCGCAAGCGGGAGATGCAGATACGCAGTATTTT
TRBJ1-2 . TRBD1 TRBV7-2 CASSTRDRGYGYTF TGTGCCAGCAGCACCCGGGACAGGGGTTATGGCTACACCTTC
TRBJ1-2 once . TRBV5-1 CASSREEANYGYTF TGCGCCAGCAGCCGGGAAGAAGCTAACTATGGCTACACCTTC
TRBJ1-5 . . TRBV12-3/TRBV12-4 CASSGGGNQPQHF TGTGCCAGCAGCGGGGGTGGCAATCAGCCCCAGCATTTT
TRBJ2-1 . . TRBV5-1 CASLEWAGGPYNEQFF TGCGCCAGCTTAGAATGGGCAGGTGGCCCCTACAATGAGCAGTTCTTC
TRBJ2-5 . TRBD2 TRBV7-2 CASSLGLAGGVETQYF TGTGCCAGCAGCTTAGGACTAGCGGGGGGGGTTGAGACCCAGTACTTC
TRBJ1-5 . TRBD1 TRBV5-6 CASSRTQGARAQPQHF TGTGCCAGCAGCCGTACACAGGGGGCGAGAGCTCAGCCCCAGCATTTT
TRBJ1-6 . TRBD1 TRBV5-8 CASSLGGTAINSPLHF TGTGCCAGCAGCTTGGGGGGGACAGCCATTAATTCACCCCTCCACTTT
TRBJ1-1 . TRBD1 TRBV2 CASSPQGVNTEAFF TGTGCCAGCAGTCCCCAGGGGGTGAACACTGAAGCTTTCTTT
TRBJ2-6 . . TRBV6-1 CASSAVGVLGPGANVLTF TGTGCCAGCAGTGCAGTTGGTGTGTTGGGGCCTGGGGCCAACGTCCTGACTTTC
TRBJ1-1 . TRBD1 TRBV10-1 CASSATGDTEAFF TGCGCCAGCAGTGCGACAGGGGACACTGAAGCTTTCTTT
TRBJ1-5 . TRBD1 TRBV19 CASRPGQGPINQPQHF TGTGCCAGTAGACCCGGACAGGGACCTATTAATCAGCCCCAGCATTTT
TRBJ2-7 . TRBD1 TRBV29-1 CSVAGQGVHEQYF TGCAGCGTTGCAGGACAGGGGGTCCACGAGCAGTACTTC
TRBJ2-5 . . TRBV30 CAWRFRGAETQYF TGTGCCTGGAGGTTCCGGGGGGCAGAGACCCAGTACTTC
TRBJ1-2 . TRBD1 TRBV29-1 CSVEGQVTRLYGYTF TGCAGCGTGGAGGGACAGGTTACACGCCTCTATGGCTACACCTTC
TRBJ1-4 . TRBD1 TRBV5-1 CASSRTGQGGEKLFF TGCGCCAGCAGCCGAACCGGACAGGGAGGGGAAAAACTGTTTTTT